Presented here are 7 T cell receptor beta chains from one specimen sequenced in a study of cytomegalovirus exposure and HLA in healthy donors. PCR was performed using 60 Vbeta and 13 Jbeta primers. Here immunoSEQ multiplex PCR was the method, and the copy in TCRdb shows in-frame clones only, minus some. The profile shows about 110,000 clones, over 55% of them singletons. What was sequenced was PBMCs. All receptors derive from a female donor in good health and CMV-seronegative.

The chain uses TRBV2 and TRBJ2-7; D perhaps matches TRBD2 (6 bases). The CDR3 spans 13 residues. Germline lookup yields CDR1 SNHLY and CDR2 FYNNEI. The V gene lost 7 bases and the J gene lost 4 bases, with 14 bases spanning the gap. The CDR3, as DNA: TGTGCCAGCACCCGACTAGTTGAGTACGAGCAGTACTTC. Its translation: CASTRLVEYEQYF.

The J gene is TRBJ2-5, the V gene TRBV6-1; the match to TRBD2 covers 14 bases. The better agreement between TRBJ2-7 and the DNA end casts doubt on the J call. From germline, CDR1 is MNHNS and CDR2 SASEGT. The CDR3 is made up of 17 amino acids. The CDR3 region is CASSAGTSGRSWREQYF. DNA for the CDR3: TGTGCCAGCAGTGCTGGGACTAGCGGGAGAAGTTGGCGCGAGCAGTACTTC.

The V and J genes are TRBV12-5 and TRBJ2-7, with TRBD1 matching over 10 bases. Germline CDR1 is LGHNT and CDR2 is FRNRAP. There are 16 residues in the CDR3. The V segment lost 2 bases and the J segment 0 bases; nucleotides outside the gene matches: 4. In DNA form, the CDR3 reads TGTGCTAGTGGTTTGCCTCGGACAGGGGGCTCCTACGAGCAGTACTTC. The encoded protein is CASGLPRTGGSYEQYF.

The V and J genes are TRBV5-6 and TRBJ2-5; D may be TRBD1 (6 bases). V was clipped by 2 bases and J by 5 bases, with 10 bases between them. The CDR3 totals 13 residues. Germline CDR1 and CDR2: SGHDT and YYEEEE. The CDR3, as DNA: TGTGCCAGCAGCTTTGGACAGATGGAGACCCAGTACTTC. Translating it yields CASSFGQMETQYF.

This clone came up once. This sequence joins TRBV5-4 and TRBJ2-3; the match to TRBD1 covers 8 bases. The CDR3 is made up of 15 amino acids. The germline gives CDR1 SGHNT, CDR2 YYREEE (reference sequence). J gave up 0 bases and V 0 bases, and 0 bases lay outside the gene matches. This CDR3 is CASSLGQGSTDTQYF. CDR3 in DNA: TGTGCCAGCAGCTTGGGACAGGGGAGCACAGATACGCAGTATTTT.

The V call is TRBV7-8, the J call TRBJ2-7, with D perhaps TRBD2 (5 bases). CDR1 and CDR2 from the germline V gene are SGHVS and FQNEAQ. The germline V and J ends were trimmed by 0 bases and 2 bases, with 11 bases remaining between them. The CDR3 extends over 15 amino acids. The CDR3 here is CASSLARAGPYEQYF. The CDR3 coding sequence is TGTGCCAGCAGCTTAGCGCGGGCAGGACCCTACGAGCAGTACTTC.

The chain links TRBV9 to TRBJ2-7; TRBD2 matches at 8 bases. Germline V lookup: CDR1 SGDLS, CDR2 YYNGEE. The ends lost 0 bases at V and 6 bases at J; junction bases unmatched: 5. The CDR3 extends over 14 amino acids. The CDR3 nucleotides read TGTGCCAGCAGCGTAGATGCGGGAGGAGGCGAGCAGTACTTC. Protein: CASSVDAGGGEQYF.